This T cell receptor (beta chain) was sequenced in a study of cytomegalovirus exposure and HLA in healthy donors. Study details: Earlier sequencing of about 179 million T cells yielded fewer than 140 million unique TCR beta sequences. Study results and limitations: For most TCR sequences rarity was the rule, although some public TCRs occurred in many donors. What a later analysis reportedly showed was that an Asian-associated ancestry cluster had fewer N-insertions than the roughly 670-donor mean. As a later analysis revealed, most CMV-associated TCR beta chains appeared HLA-restricted.

Germline V gene sequence: CDR1 SGHTA, CDR2 FQGTGA. This CDR3 is built from 16 residues. V trimming: 0 bases; J trimming: 3 bases; junction bases outside the gene matches: 1. In regard to this clone: The antigen is not known. This same CDR3 is encoded by further DNA sequences in the sample.

PCR involved 60 Vbeta and 13 Jbeta primers. Sequencing was performed with immunoSEQ multiplex PCR; in TCRdb, only in-frame clones are kept and a portion is missing. The sample records over 250,000 clones, 86% being singletons. This clonotype was obtained from a middle-aged man in good health and CMV-seropositive. Sample: PBMCs. The chain employs TRBV7-3 and TRBJ2-3, with TRBD2 matching over 12 bases. Written as DNA, the CDR3 is TGTGCCAGCAGCTTAACGGGGACTAGCGGGACAGATACGCAGTATTTT. This translates into CASSLTGTSGTDTQYF.